This T cell receptor (beta chain) was retrieved from a study of T cell responses to AZD1222 COVID-19 vaccine. Trimming removed 5 bases from V and 0 bases from J, with 12 bases in between. The germline V gene has CDR1 SGHRS and CDR2 YFSETQ. The CDR3 sequence is 15 residues long. Only one count was recorded for this clone. Profiling relied on immunoSEQ multiplex PCR, and the TCRdb table lists in-frame clones only, not all of them. The table records about 270,000 clones, roughly 93% of them present only once. The sequenced sample was peripheral blood, obtained 28 days after the second AZD1222 dose. The genes are TRBV5-1 and TRBJ2-1; D is tentatively TRBD1 or TRBD2 (6 bases each). The TCR was taken from an adult who received the AZD1222 COVID-19 vaccine. CDR3 region: CASSRRGDSYNEQFF. The CDR3 coding sequence is TGCGCCAGCAGTAGGAGGGGGGACTCCTACAATGAGCAGTTCTTC. The entire variable domain, with the rest obtained from reference TRBV5-1 and TRBJ2-1, is as follows: KAGVTQTPRYLIKTRGQQVTLSCSPISGHRSVSWYQQTPGQGLQFLFEYFSETQRNKGNFPGRFSGRQFSNSRSEMNVSTLELGDSALYLCASSRRGDSYNEQFFGPGTRLTVL.